These 26 T cell receptor beta chains were sequenced from one sample in a study of human versus mouse CDR3 diversity and MHC coevolution. Only in-frame clones appear in the TCRdb table, and some are missing; sequencing was by immunoSEQ multiplex PCR. The table includes 50,000 to 65,000 clones, approximately 94% detected once. The sample comprised naive CD4+ T cells from blood. Indicated subset: CD45RO-negative CD62L-positive naive CD4 T cells. Every receptor here comes from a person in their sixties or seventies in good health.

The chain recombines TRBV5-4 with TRBJ2-4; 10 bases agree with TRBD2. V trimming: 0 bases; J trimming: 1 base; junction bases outside the gene matches: 7. Looked up from germline, CDR1 is SGHNT and CDR2 is YYREEE (reference sequence). CDR3 size: 18 residues. In DNA, the CDR3 is TGTGCCAGCAGCTTGGAGGCTAGCGGGAGTCCCGCCAAAAACATTCAGTACTTC. The encoded protein is CASSLEASGSPAKNIQYF. Using reference TRBV5-4 and TRBJ2-4 for the parts outside the CDR3, the full variable domain is ETGVTQSPTHLIKTRGQQVTLRCSSQSGHNTVSWYQQALGQGPQFIFQYYREEENGRGNFPPRFSGLQFPNYSSELNVNALELDDSALYLCASSLEASGSPAKNIQYFGAGTRLSVL.

This clone showed up just once. This sequence joins TRBV6-6 and TRBJ1-3, with a tentative D call TRBD1 (6 bases). Germline V gene sequence: CDR1 MNHNY, CDR2 SVGAGI (reference sequence). The CDR3 sequence is 15 residues long. Trimming stripped 5 bases from V and 0 bases from J, with 11 bases between. The CDR3 DNA is TGTGCCAGCAGTCAAACAGGGAGCTCTGGAAACACCATATATTTT. Translated: CASSQTGSSGNTIYF.

The rearrangement uses TRBV27 and TRBJ2-7, with 8 positions matching TRBD2. The CDR3 is 15 amino acids. Losses at the gene ends were 5 bases for V and 4 bases for J; bases not matched to a gene: 10. Germline values: CDR1 MNHEY, CDR2 SMNVEV (reference sequence). CDR3 amino acids: CASSPRGGDRYEQYF. In nucleotides, the CDR3 is TGTGCCAGCAGTCCACGGGGGGGGGATCGGTACGAGCAGTACTTC.

J is TRBJ1-1 and V is TRBV5-1; 8 positions match TRBD1. CDR1 is SGHRS, CDR2 YFSETQ, per germline. The CDR3 has 13 residues. J lost 10 bases, V lost 5 bases, and 10 bases had no gene match. This chain's CDR3 is CASRGGDTGGAFF. In DNA form, the CDR3 reads TGCGCCAGCAGAGGTGGTGATACAGGGGGAGCTTTCTTT.

The chain links TRBV6-1 to TRBJ1-2; no definite D call. The V end lost 2 bases, the J end lost 5 bases, and 18 bases lay between the germline ends. Germline CDR1 reads MNHNS; CDR2 reads SASEGT. This CDR3 contains 16 residues. In DNA, the CDR3 is TGTGCCAGCAGTGAAAACCCCTCGATATTACAGTATGGCTACACCTTC. Translating it yields CASSENPSILQYGYTF.

The chain links TRBV11-3 to TRBJ2-2; 8 positions match TRBD1. Germline CDR1 and CDR2: SGHNT and YENEEA. This CDR3 has 14 residues. After removal of 5 bases from V and 4 bases from J, the junction contained 3 bases not matched to a gene. The CDR3 DNA reads TGTGCCAGCAGCCGGGACAGGAGCACCGGGGAGCTGTTTTTT. Residues: CASSRDRSTGELFF.

The rearrangement joins TRBV5-8 to TRBJ1-1; maybe TRBD1 (6 bases). CDR1 and CDR2 (germline): SGHTS, YDEGEE. The CDR3 extends over 15 amino acids. Between the trimmed V and J ends, which lost 0 bases and 4 bases, there was a span of 13 bases. The CDR3 sequence: CASSLGTGSGTEAFF. The CDR3 region has the DNA TGTGCCAGCAGCTTGGGAACAGGGTCGGGCACTGAAGCTTTCTTT.

The rearrangement uses TRBV5-1 and TRBJ1-4; 8 nucleotides align to TRBD1. The trim removed 4 bases at V and 8 bases at J, leaving 7 bases unmatched. The CDR3 runs 14 residues. The germline gives CDR1 SGHRS, CDR2 YFSETQ. In DNA, the CDR3 is TGCGCCAGCAGCATGACAGGGACAGGAGAAAAACTGTTTTTT. This sequence encodes CASSMTGTGEKLFF.

The V and J genes are TRBV19 and TRBJ2-1; TRBD1 might be the D (7 bases). The CDR3 totals 16 residues. V was cut by 1 base and J by 9 bases, with 19 bases left in between. Germline lookup yields CDR1 LNHDA and CDR2 SQIVND (reference sequence). CDR3 DNA sequence: TGTGCCAGTAGTATAGCTGCGACAGGGAGGTATAGTGAGCAGTTCTTC. It encodes CASSIAATGRYSEQFF.

The rearrangement links TRBV15 to TRBJ2-2, with TRBD2 matching over 10 bases. Per germline, CDR1 LNHNV and CDR2 YYDKDF (reference sequence). The length of the CDR3 is 16 residues. The junction had 8 bases not matched to a gene; V was cut back by 2 bases and J by 8 bases. CDR3 sequence reads: CATSRQAGGFGGELFF. CDR3 sequence (DNA): TGTGCCACCAGCAGACAAGCGGGAGGGTTCGGGGGGGAGCTGTTTTTT.

This rearrangement joins TRBV5-4 to TRBJ2-5; D unresolved. V was pared by 1 base and J by 1 base, with 8 bases between. Per the germline V gene, CDR1 is SGHNT and CDR2 is YYREEE (reference sequence). The CDR3 has 14 residues. CDR3 coding DNA: TGTGCCAGCAGCTTGTGGGCCGTCCAAGAGACCCAGTACTTC. Its translation: CASSLWAVQETQYF.

The rearrangement links TRBV29-1 to TRBJ2-5; D might be TRBD1 (6 bases). CDR1 is SQVTM, CDR2 ANQGSEA, per germline. The V and J ends lost 7 bases and 3 bases respectively, with 9 bases between them. The CDR3 is 11 residues long. The CDR3 spells CSGTGKETQYF. CDR3 nucleotide sequence: TGCAGCGGTACAGGGAAAGAGACCCAGTACTTC.

The chain carries TRBV7-2 and TRBJ2-7; 7 bases line up with TRBD1. Germline CDR1 is SGHTA and CDR2 is FQGNSA. J gave up 3 bases and V 1 base, and 6 bases lay outside the gene matches. This CDR3 comprises 15 residues. CDR3 DNA sequence: TGTGCCAGCAGCTTAGTCTTAGGGGGCAACTACGAGCAGTACTTC. As protein: CASSLVLGGNYEQYF.

The chain recombines TRBV5-1 with TRBJ2-1, with 9 bases identical to TRBD2. The ends lost 4 bases at V and 4 bases at J; junction bases unmatched: 15. The CDR3 is 18 residues long. Germline CDR1 reads SGHRS; CDR2 reads YFSETQ. CDR3 DNA sequence: TGCGCCAGCAGCCCCTTGCCCCTCATGACTAGCGGTTACAATGAGCAGTTCTTC. It codes for CASSPLPLMTSGYNEQFF.

This clone was seen once. The chain employs TRBV12-2 and TRBJ2-1; TRBD2 reflects the table's D call only, with no check against the DNA. TRBV12-2 is flagged as a pseudogene. This CDR3 region has 16 residues. The CDR3 protein is CASRLAGGVSYNEQFF. CDR3 nucleotides: TGTGCAAGTCGCTTAGCGGGAGGTGTCTCCTACAATGAGCAGTTCTTC.

This chain links TRBV7-9 with TRBJ2-7; 11 nucleotides line up with TRBD2. The CDR3 length is 16 residues. The V gene's germline CDR1 is SEHNR and CDR2 FQNEAQ (reference sequence). V lost 5 bases and J lost 5; bases outside the gene matches: 11. CDR3 DNA: TGTGCCAGCAGCCGGACTAGCGGGCGACATGGCCACGAGCAGTACTTC. Protein: CASSRTSGRHGHEQYF.

The V and J genes are TRBV10-2 and TRBJ2-3, with 8 positions matching TRBD2. Germline CDR1 reads WSHSY; CDR2 reads SAAADI. The CDR3 has 17 residues. The V segment lost 3 bases and the J segment 2 bases; nucleotides outside the gene matches: 10. CDR3 nucleotide sequence: TGCGCCAGCAGTGACACGGGAGGGCCATTTATCACAGATACGCAGTATTTT. Encoded protein: CASSDTGGPFITDTQYF.

The genes are TRBV29-1 and TRBJ2-5; D perhaps matches TRBD1 (7 bases). The CDR3 has 15 amino acids. V gave up 6 bases and J gave up 3 bases, with 20 bases separating them. CDR1 is SQVTM, CDR2 ANQGSEA, per germline. CDR3 bases: TGCAGCGTCGACCCGGTGGAGGGGGCAAAAGAGACCCAGTACTTC. As protein: CSVDPVEGAKETQYF.

This CDR3 is CASSQVEGGRRDTQYF. CDR3 sequence (DNA): TGTGCCAGCAGCCAAGTCGAGGGAGGGCGGCGAGATACGCAGTATTTT. This chain uses TRBV4-2 with TRBJ2-3; 7 nucleotides line up with TRBD2. Germline trimming cut 1 base from V and 5 bases from J; bases unmatched to any gene: 9. Germline-derived CDR1 and CDR2 are LGHNA and YNFKEQ. CDR3 length: 16 amino acids.

The chain employs TRBV5-1 and TRBJ2-5; D is perhaps TRBD1 (8 bases). V shed 4 bases and J shed 5 bases, with 12 bases lying between them. The CDR3 runs 13 residues. Germline V gives CDR1 SGHRS, CDR2 YFSETQ. CDR3 sequence reads: CASSQQGGETQYF. The CDR3 bases are TGCGCCAGCAGCCAACAGGGGGGGGAGACCCAGTACTTC.

The chain links TRBV16 to TRBJ2-1; D is unresolved. Trimming left V 0 bases short and J 7 bases short, with 7 bases between. Germline CDR1 is KGHSY and CDR2 is FQNENV. The CDR3 runs 13 residues. Here the CDR3 DNA reads TGTGCCAGCAGCCAATCTCGCGATAATGAGCAGTTCTTC. Protein sequence: CASSQSRDNEQFF. The whole variable domain, filled in from reference TRBV16 and TRBJ2-1, reads GEEVAQTPKHLVRGEGQKAKLYCAPIKGHSYVFWYQQVLKNEFKFLISFQNENVFDETGMPKERFSAKCLPNSPCSLEIQATKLEDSAVYFCASSQSRDNEQFFGPGTRLTVL.

The V gene is TRBV5-1, the J gene TRBJ2-7, with 8 bases matching TRBD1. V shed 5 bases and J 2 bases; nucleotides not matched to a gene: 6. This CDR3 is 14 amino acids long. CDR1 and CDR2 (germline): SGHRS, YFSETQ. The CDR3 DNA follows: TGCGCCAGCAGGTCCATGGGACAGGCCTACGAGCAGTACTTC. Encoded protein: CASRSMGQAYEQYF.

CDR3 nucleotides: TGCGCCAGCAGCCGATTGTCAGGGGGCATGGAGACCCAGTACTTC. Its protein product is CASSRLSGGMETQYF. V and J are TRBV5-1 and TRBJ2-5; TRBD1 matches at 8 bases. This CDR3 is built from 15 residues. V shed 4 bases and J 5 bases; nucleotides not matched to a gene: 10. In germline, CDR1 is SGHRS, CDR2 YFSETQ.

V and J are TRBV19 and TRBJ1-2, with a weak D call TRBD1 (6 bases). Germline values: CDR1 LNHDA, CDR2 SQIVND (reference sequence). This CDR3 contains 14 residues. With 4 bases removed from V and 4 bases from J, the gap between germline ends came to 13 bases. The CDR3 is CASSTTGGLYGYTF. The CDR3 DNA reads TGTGCCAGTAGTACGACCGGGGGGCTCTATGGCTACACCTTC.

The chain combines TRBV23-1 with TRBJ2-7; D perhaps matches TRBD1 (5 bases). TRBV23-1 is placed among ORFs of uncertain function. The CDR3 is 16 amino acids. V lost 0 bases to trimming and J lost 2 bases, with 14 bases between them. The chain's CDR3 is CASSQSHRQSTYEQYF. In nucleotides, the CDR3 is TGCGCCAGCAGTCAATCTCATAGACAGAGCACCTACGAGCAGTACTTC.

This sequence joins TRBV28 and TRBJ2-4; 8 nucleotides match TRBD2. The ends lost 6 bases at V and 3 bases at J; junction bases unmatched: 4. The CDR3 contains 14 residues. CDR1 and CDR2 (germline): MDHEN, SYDVKM. For the CDR3, the DNA is TGTGCCAGCAGCTCTAGCGGGCTCAAAAACATTCAGTACTTC. Encoded protein: CASSSSGLKNIQYF.